These 18 T cell receptor beta chains share one sample of origin, sequenced in a study of T cell responses to AZD1222 COVID-19 vaccine. Some clones are missing from TCRdb's copy, which holds only in-frame ones; the method was immunoSEQ multiplex PCR. The table includes about 150,000 clones, roughly nine tenths detected once. The source was peripheral blood, collected after recovery from COVID-19. Receptors originate from an adult who had recovered from COVID-19.

The genes are TRBV19 and TRBJ1-1; D is undetermined. CDR1 and CDR2 (germline): LNHDA, SQIVND (reference sequence). The CDR3 totals 16 residues. V was cut by 0 bases and J by 4 bases, with 15 bases left in between. The CDR3 nucleotides are TGTGCCAGTAGTATAGATCCGGCAGGCCTGGGCACTGAAGCTTTCTTT. It encodes CASSIDPAGLGTEAFF.

In the case of this clone: The junction departs from germline at one end; a sequencing error may be responsible. The chain employs TRBV7-9 and TRBJ2-3; D not certain. CDR1 and CDR2 (germline): SEHNR, FQNEAQ (reference sequence). The CDR3 contains 14 residues. CDR3 nucleotides: TGTGCCAGCAGTTTAGCAACGTTTACAGATACGCAGTATTTT. Translating it yields CASSLATFTDTQYF.

The rearrangement links TRBV28 to TRBJ2-7, with 9 bases that match TRBD2. Germline lookup yields CDR1 MDHEN and CDR2 SYDVKM. This CDR3 has 15 residues. J lost 3 bases, V lost 3 bases, and 6 bases had no gene match. The CDR3 sequence is CASSFLTSGYYEQYF. The CDR3 region has the DNA TGTGCCAGCAGTTTTTTGACTAGCGGTTACTACGAGCAGTACTTC.

The chain employs TRBV14 and TRBJ2-5; D gene unclear. Trimming took off 3 bases at V and 1 base at J, with 3 bases between the two ends. The germline V gene has CDR1 SGHDN and CDR2 FVKESK. The CDR3 totals 12 residues. The CDR3 sequence is CASSQLQETQYF. The CDR3 nucleotides are TGTGCCAGCAGCCAGCTCCAAGAGACCCAGTACTTC.

This chain joins TRBV7-2 and TRBJ2-7, with 13 bases that match TRBD2. Germline V gene data show CDR1 as SGHTA and CDR2 as FQGNSA. The CDR3 has 12 residues. V shed 3 bases and J 12 bases; nucleotides not matched to a gene: 2. The CDR3 DNA sequence: TGTGCCAGCAGCTTGACTAGCGGGGGGTTGTACTTC. It is translated as CASSLTSGGLYF. Full variable domain (outside the CDR3, taken from reference TRBV7-2 and TRBJ2-7): GAGVSQSPSNKVTEKGKDVELRCDPISGHTALYWYRQSLGQGLEFLIYFQGNSAPDKSGLPSDRFSAERTGGSVSTLTIQRTQQEDSAVYLCASSLTSGGLYFGPGTRLTVT.

The J gene is TRBJ2-5, the V gene TRBV19, with D possibly called TRBD1 or TRBD2 (5 bases each). The CDR3 is 14 residues long. Germline CDR1 is LNHDA and CDR2 is SQIVND (reference sequence). Trimming shortened V by 6 bases and J by 1 base, and 12 bases separated the two germline ends. The CDR3 here is CASRPGPTQETQYF. The CDR3 bases are TGTGCCAGTAGACCGGGACCGACCCAAGAGACCCAGTACTTC.

The V gene is TRBV19, the J gene TRBJ1-2; D is unclear. Trimming took 7 bases from V and 4 from J, leaving 19 bases between them. The germline gives CDR1 LNHDA, CDR2 SQIVND (reference sequence). The CDR3 length is 15 residues. For the CDR3, the DNA is TGTGCCAGTACCTCCCCCGGAGGCAACAGCTATGGCTACACCTTC. Its protein is CASTSPGGNSYGYTF.

The J gene is TRBJ2-7, the V gene TRBV28; perhaps TRBD1 as D (7 bases). CDR1 and CDR2 from the germline V gene are MDHEN and SYDVKM. This CDR3 comprises 15 residues. V was clipped by 1 base and J by 5 bases, with 15 bases between them. The CDR3 here is CASSLLGQGGDEQYF. CDR3 DNA: TGTGCCAGCAGTTTATTGGGGCAGGGGGGTGACGAGCAGTACTTC.

The rearrangement joins TRBV5-6 to TRBJ1-6; D unclear. V was cut by 4 bases and J by 12 bases, with 11 bases left in between. The CDR3 runs 12 residues. Per the germline V gene, CDR1 is SGHDT and CDR2 is YYEEEE. The CDR3 coding sequence is TGTGCCAGCAGCACCTACGGACTACCCCTCCACTTT. Translated: CASSTYGLPLHF.

This clone has only one observation. This chain links TRBV5-6 with TRBJ2-1; D remains unclear. Germline lookup yields CDR1 SGHDT and CDR2 YYEEEE. V dropped 4 bases and J dropped 2 bases, with 13 bases sitting between them. There are 15 residues in the CDR3. In DNA, the CDR3 is TGTGCCAGCAGCCCCAGCCCGGCGGCCTACAATGAGCAGTTCTTC. As protein: CASSPSPAAYNEQFF.

This chain uses TRBV29-1 with TRBJ2-1; the D gene is possibly TRBD2 (6 bases). This CDR3 has 14 residues. V gave up 7 bases and J gave up 2 bases, with 15 bases separating them. Looked up from germline, CDR1 is SQVTM and CDR2 is ANQGSEA. Written as DNA, the CDR3 is TGCAGCGGCTTAGGACTATCCACCTACAATGAGCAGTTCTTC. Its translation: CSGLGLSTYNEQFF.

The V gene is TRBV11-3, the J gene TRBJ2-5, with TRBD2 matching 9 bases. This CDR3 has 16 residues. Trimming cost V 3 bases and J 1 base; bases outside gene matches: 6. Germline V gene data show CDR1 as SGHNT and CDR2 as YENEEA. CDR3 in DNA: TGTGCCAGCAGCTTTGGGGGAGCGGGGGGCCAAGAGACCCAGTACTTC. Translating gives CASSFGGAGGQETQYF.

This chain links TRBV4-1 with TRBJ2-5; TRBD1 matches at 7 bases. This CDR3 region has 13 residues. Germline CDR1 MGHRA, CDR2 YSYEKL. The V segment lost 1 base and the J segment 5 bases; nucleotides outside the gene matches: 1. CDR3 residues: CASSQARGETQYF. The DNA of the CDR3 is TGCGCCAGCAGCCAAGCCAGGGGGGAGACCCAGTACTTC.

The chain is built from TRBV11-2 and TRBJ1-3; 7 nucleotides align to TRBD1. The CDR3 contains 18 residues. CDR1 and CDR2 from the germline V gene are SGHAT and FQNNGV. After removal of 3 bases from V and 0 bases from J, the junction contained 11 bases not matched to a gene. CDR3 coding DNA: TGTGCCAGCAGCTTCAGACAGGGCACGATCCTCTCTGGAAACACCATATATTTT. It translates to CASSFRQGTILSGNTIYF.

The V gene is TRBV7-2, the J gene TRBJ2-2; the match to TRBD2 covers 11 bases. V lost 4 bases and J lost 7; bases outside the gene matches: 5. The CDR3 consists of 15 residues. Germline values: CDR1 SGHTA, CDR2 FQGNSA. The CDR3 sequence is CASSSTSGDYGELFF. The DNA for the CDR3 is TGTGCCAGCAGCTCGACTAGCGGGGATTACGGGGAGCTGTTTTTT.

V gene TRBV27 combines with J gene TRBJ1-4; possible D gene TRBD1, 6 bases. The V end lost 7 bases, the J end lost 0 bases, and 18 bases lay between the germline ends. The CDR3 is 17 residues long. Per germline, CDR1 MNHEY and CDR2 SMNVEV (reference sequence). The CDR3 coding sequence is TGTGCCAGCAAGAACAGGGTCGGCGCGGCAACTAATGAAAAACTGTTTTTT. As protein: CASKNRVGAATNEKLFF.

V and J are TRBV28 and TRBJ1-3; D not certain. This CDR3 region has 12 residues. V lost 6 bases and J 1 base, leaving 4 bases between the germline ends. Germline V lookup: CDR1 MDHEN, CDR2 SYDVKM. The CDR3: CASRDSGNTIYF. In DNA, the CDR3 is TGTGCCAGCAGGGATTCTGGAAACACCATATATTTT. The entire variable domain, with the rest obtained from reference TRBV28 and TRBJ1-3, is as follows: DVKVTQSSRYLVKRTGEKVFLECVQDMDHENMFWYRQDPGLGLRLIYFSYDVKMKEKGDIPEGYSVSREKKERFSLILESASTNQTSMYLCASRDSGNTIYFGEGSWLTVV.

The rearrangement joins TRBV2 to TRBJ2-7, with 13 bases identical to TRBD2. Looked up from germline, CDR1 is SNHLY and CDR2 is FYNNEI. V was pared by 4 bases and J by 9 bases, with 18 bases of the junction left unmatched. The CDR3 sequence is 18 residues long. CDR3 region: CASSVPPGQRTSGRGQYF. CDR3 nucleotides: TGTGCCAGCAGTGTACCTCCGGGACAACGGACTAGCGGGAGAGGGCAGTACTTC.